Each of the 28 T cell receptor beta chains below was sequenced from the same sample in a study of blood T cell repertoires in COVID-19. Sequencing used immunoSEQ multiplex PCR; TCRdb keeps in-frame clones, though not all of them. In the table there are around 25,000 clones, about 72% of which are singletons. Source material: peripheral blood. Receptors originate from a woman older than 75 with acute or convalescent COVID-19.

This rearrangement joins TRBV5-1 to TRBJ2-3; D is perhaps TRBD2 (6 bases). The germline V gene has CDR1 SGHRS and CDR2 YFSETQ. Trimming took off 8 bases at V and 4 bases at J, with 14 bases between the two ends. The CDR3 totals 13 residues. The CDR3 sequence: CASAAGSSDTQYF. The CDR3, as DNA: TGCGCCAGTGCTGCCGGGAGTTCAGATACGCAGTATTTT.

CDR3 amino acids: CASSLLAGAGELFF. The CDR3 DNA reads as TGCGCCAGCAGCCTACTAGCGGGGGCCGGGGAGCTGTTTTTT. The genes are TRBV4-3 and TRBJ2-2; 11 bases fit TRBD2. The CDR3 consists of 14 residues. The junction had 1 base not matched to a gene; V was cut back by 4 bases and J by 6 bases. In germline, CDR1 is LGHNA, CDR2 YSLEER.

This clone was seen only a few times. The chain links TRBV19 to TRBJ1-5; the match to TRBD1 covers 9 bases. The V gene's germline CDR1 is LNHDA and CDR2 SQIVND (reference sequence). Unmatched junction bases numbered 14, after V lost 10 bases and J lost 1 base. The CDR3 has 17 residues. The CDR3 region is CATTKGTGGESNQPQHF. The CDR3 DNA sequence: TGTGCCACCACAAAGGGAACAGGGGGCGAGAGCAATCAGCCCCAGCATTTT.

The V gene is TRBV28, the J gene TRBJ1-1; a weak D match, TRBD1 (6 bases). CDR3 length: 11 amino acids. Trimming cost V 5 bases and J 10 bases, with 11 bases left between them. The germline gives CDR1 MDHEN, CDR2 SYDVKM. CDR3 DNA sequence: TGTGCCAGCAGTCTACCAGGGGCAGCTTTCTTT. It specifies CASSLPGAAFF.

This clone came up once. The gene calls are TRBV2 and TRBJ1-3; the D is unclear. V lost 7 bases to trimming and J lost 0 bases, with 10 bases between them. Germline V gene lookup returns CDR1 SNHLY and CDR2 FYNNEI. The CDR3 spans 14 residues. The CDR3 protein is CASKSTVSGNTIYF. DNA of the CDR3: TGTGCCAGCAAAAGTACAGTCTCTGGAAACACCATATATTTT. The full variable domain, rest sourced from reference TRBV2 and TRBJ1-3, is EPEVTQTPSHQVTQMGQEVILRCVPISNHLYFYWYRQILGQKVEFLVSFYNNEISEKSEIFDDQFSVERPDGSNFTLKIRSTKLEDSAMYFCASKSTVSGNTIYFGEGSWLTVV.

This chain connects TRBV5-1 to TRBJ2-3; 15 positions match TRBD2. The CDR3 extends over 17 amino acids. V shed 3 bases, J shed 3 bases, and the junction held 5 bases outside the gene matches. Germline-derived CDR1 and CDR2 are SGHRS and YFSETQ. The CDR3 here is CASSYGTSGGPTDTQYF. CDR3 in DNA: TGCGCCAGCAGCTACGGGACTAGCGGGGGGCCAACAGATACGCAGTATTTT.

The chain joins TRBV4-3 to TRBJ2-3; 13 bases are a match to TRBD2. Germline CDR1 reads LGHNA; CDR2 reads YSLEER. V lost 0 bases and J lost 11; bases outside the gene matches: 8. CDR3 length: 16 residues. CDR3 region: CASSQEGLAGRVGQYF. CDR3 nucleotide sequence: TGCGCCAGCAGCCAAGAGGGACTAGCGGGACGAGTGGGGCAGTATTTT.

The chain is built from TRBV19 and TRBJ1-6; 12 positions agree with TRBD1. Germline CDR1 and CDR2: LNHDA and SQIVND (reference sequence). The CDR3 runs to 15 residues. V was pared by 7 bases and J by 7 bases, with 5 bases of the junction left unmatched. The CDR3 is CASNRDRGRNSPLHF. The CDR3, as DNA: TGTGCCAGTAATAGGGACAGGGGGCGGAATTCACCCCTCCACTTT. The variable domain in full, completed from reference TRBV19 and TRBJ1-6, reads DGGITQSPKYLFRKEGQNVTLSCEQNLNHDAMYWYRQDPGQGLRLIYYSQIVNDFQKGDIAEGYSVSREKKESFPLTVTSAQKNPTAFYLCASNRDRGRNSPLHFGNGTRLTVT.

This chain links TRBV2 with TRBJ2-7; D ambiguous. CDR3 size: 11 residues. The germline gives CDR1 SNHLY, CDR2 FYNNEI. Trimming stripped 5 bases from V and 3 bases from J, with 5 bases between. CDR3 sequence reads: CASSRGYEQYF. CDR3 DNA sequence: TGTGCCAGCAGTAGAGGCTACGAGCAGTACTTC.

This clone was seen a single time. The V call is TRBV10-3, the J call TRBJ2-3; the match to TRBD1 covers 8 bases. The germline V gene encodes CDR1 ENHRY and CDR2 SYGVKD. The V and J ends lost 5 bases and 1 base, in that order; junction bases with no gene match: 2. The CDR3 has 14 amino acids. This chain's CDR3 is CAISSGQGTDTQYF. CDR3 nucleotide sequence: TGTGCCATCAGTTCGGGACAGGGCACAGATACGCAGTATTTT.

The chain uses TRBV12-5 and TRBJ1-2; possibly TRBD1 for D (6 bases). Germline CDR1 reads LGHNT; CDR2 reads FRNRAP. Deletions cut 8 bases from V and 5 bases from J, with 12 bases between. This CDR3 region has 12 residues. CDR3 region: CASYRVRYGYTF. The CDR3 region has the DNA TGTGCTAGTTACAGGGTTCGGTATGGCTACACCTTC.

The chain recombines TRBV3-1 (or the pseudogene TRBV3-2) with TRBJ2-7; D is unresolved. Germline V CDR1 and CDR2: LGHDT, YNNKEL (reference sequence). This CDR3 region has 12 residues. Between the trimmed V and J ends, which lost 5 bases and 3 bases, there was a span of 8 bases. CDR3 nucleotide sequence: TGTGCCAGCAGCGCGCTAAACTACGAGCAGTACTTC. Amino acids: CASSALNYEQYF.

J is TRBJ2-5 and V is TRBV3-1 (or the pseudogene TRBV3-2); 10 positions match TRBD2. The CDR3 is 16 residues long. Per the germline V gene, CDR1 is LGHDT and CDR2 is YNNKEL (reference sequence). The junction had 9 bases not matched to a gene; V was cut back by 6 bases and J by 2 bases. The CDR3 sequence is CASSRTSGGLQETQYF. CDR3 coding DNA: TGTGCCAGCAGTCGGACTAGCGGTGGGTTACAAGAGACCCAGTACTTC.

This clone was detected a few times. The chain carries TRBV2 and TRBJ1-6, with D hard to call. Trimming shortened V by 4 bases and J by 14 bases, and 9 bases separated the two germline ends. The length of the CDR3 is 11 residues. Germline assignment: CDR1 SNHLY and CDR2 FYNNEI. CDR3 nucleotide sequence: TGTGCCAGCAGTGTGAGTGAGGCCCTCCACTTT. It encodes CASSVSEALHF.

The rearrangement joins TRBV2 to TRBJ2-4; 14 bases agree with TRBD2. Germline loops: CDR1 SNHLY, CDR2 FYNNEI. V shed 8 bases and J 7 bases; nucleotides not matched to a gene: 10. The CDR3 runs 16 residues. Written as DNA, the CDR3 is TGTGCCAGCGGGGGGACTAGCGGGAGAGGGCCGAACATTCAGTACTTC. This encodes CASGGTSGRGPNIQYF.

This clone turned up a few times. CDR3 protein: CSVGRGGGSEGEQFF. DNA for the CDR3: TGCAGCGTTGGAAGAGGCGGCGGGTCCGAGGGTGAGCAGTTCTTC. The J gene is TRBJ2-1, the V gene TRBV29-1; D is possibly TRBD2 (5 bases). Germline assignment: CDR1 SQVTM and CDR2 ANQGSEA. This CDR3 region has 15 residues. The ends were cut back, 4 bases at V and 9 bases at J, with 22 bases in the middle.

V usage is TRBV9 and J usage is TRBJ2-3; TRBD1 aligns across 8 bases. V dropped 0 bases and J dropped 3; count of bases not matched to a gene: 6. The CDR3 consists of 16 residues. The germline V gene encodes CDR1 SGDLS and CDR2 YYNGEE. CDR3 region: CASSVGGQGGTDTQYF. The CDR3 bases are TGTGCCAGCAGCGTAGGAGGACAGGGTGGAACAGATACGCAGTATTTT.

This chain links TRBV9 with TRBJ1-3; D is undetermined. The length of the CDR3 is 14 residues. Deletions cut 0 bases from V and 0 bases from J, with 4 bases between. The germline gives CDR1 SGDLS, CDR2 YYNGEE. The CDR3 protein is CASSVGSSGNTIYF. CDR3 DNA sequence: TGTGCCAGCAGCGTAGGCAGCTCTGGAAACACCATATATTTT.

The rearrangement joins TRBV30 to TRBJ1-5; possibly TRBD1 for D (6 bases). The V end lost 3 bases, the J end lost 5 bases, and 17 bases lay between the germline ends. CDR3 length: 15 residues. Germline V CDR1 and CDR2: GTSNPN, SVGIG (reference sequence). The CDR3 region has the DNA TGTGCCTGGAGCTTAGGGCTACAGGGCGATCAGCCCCAGCATTTT. Translation: CAWSLGLQGDQPQHF.

This chain joins TRBV29-1 and TRBJ2-3; TRBD2 agrees at 11 bases. This CDR3 is built from 12 residues. Germline CDR1 SQVTM, CDR2 ANQGSEA. V lost 7 bases to trimming and J lost 3 bases; unmatched junction nucleotides: 0. The CDR3 region is CSGTSGTDTQYF. CDR3 DNA: TGCAGCGGGACTAGCGGGACAGATACGCAGTATTTT.

This clone was observed many times. This sequence joins TRBV7-2 and TRBJ2-5, with TRBD2 matching over 10 bases. Losses at the gene ends were 4 bases for V and 5 bases for J; bases not matched to a gene: 4. The length of the CDR3 is 14 residues. The germline gives CDR1 SGHTA, CDR2 FQGNSA. This chain's CDR3 is CASSYQRGGETQYF. CDR3 DNA: TGTGCCAGCAGCTACCAGCGGGGGGGGGAGACCCAGTACTTC.

This chain uses TRBV7-9 with TRBJ2-1, with 7 bases aligning to TRBD2. Germline V gene sequence: CDR1 SEHNR, CDR2 FQNEAQ (reference sequence). The trim removed 2 bases at V and 9 bases at J, leaving 7 bases unmatched. This CDR3 contains 14 residues. The CDR3, as DNA: TGTGCCAGCAGCTTATCAGGGAGGGAGAGTGAGCAGTTCTTC. Protein sequence: CASSLSGRESEQFF.

The V and J genes are TRBV7-9 and TRBJ1-1; D is unresolved. V was pared by 3 bases and J by 3 bases, with 11 bases between. The CDR3 runs 14 residues. Germline V CDR1 and CDR2: SEHNR, FQNEAQ (reference sequence). The CDR3 loop is CASSFSAQHTEAFF. As DNA, the CDR3 is TGTGCCAGCAGCTTTTCTGCGCAACACACTGAAGCTTTCTTT.

The chain recombines TRBV15 with TRBJ2-7; D is ambiguous. V gave up 0 bases and J gave up 3 bases, with 9 bases separating them. This CDR3 is built from 14 residues. Germline CDR1 LNHNV, CDR2 YYDKDF (reference sequence). The CDR3 DNA sequence: TGTGCCACCAGCAGAGATCGCGCATTCTACGAGCAGTACTTC. Translation: CATSRDRAFYEQYF. Drawing the rest from reference TRBV15 and TRBJ2-7, the complete variable domain is DAMVIQNPRYQVTQFGKPVTLSCSQTLNHNVMYWYQQKSSQAPKLLFHYYDKDFNNEADTPDNFQSRRPNTSFCFLDIRSPGLGDTAMYLCATSRDRAFYEQYFGPGTRLTVT.

The J gene is TRBJ2-1, the V gene TRBV7-9, with 8 bases that match TRBD2. Germline V gene sequence: CDR1 SEHNR, CDR2 FQNEAQ (reference sequence). The CDR3 sequence is 14 residues long. V gave up 7 bases and J gave up 4 bases; unmatched junction bases: 6. The DNA for the CDR3 is TGTGCCAGCACCCGGGAGGGGGAATACAATGAGCAGTTCTTC. Residues: CASTREGEYNEQFF. The whole variable domain, filled in from reference TRBV7-9 and TRBJ2-1, reads DTGVSQNPRHKITKRGQNVTFRCDPISEHNRLYWYRQTLGQGPEFLTYFQNEAQLEKSRLLSDRFSAERPKGSFSTLEIQRTEQGDSAMYLCASTREGEYNEQFFGPGTRLTVL.

CDR3 DNA: TGTGCCAGCAGCCAGGGACACCTACTTAACACCGGGGAGCTGTTTTTT. Translating gives CASSQGHLLNTGELFF. The V gene is TRBV3-1 (or the pseudogene TRBV3-2), the J gene TRBJ2-2; tentatively, D is TRBD1 (6 bases). Trimming stripped 3 bases from V and 2 bases from J, with 13 bases between. This CDR3 has 16 residues. The germline V gene encodes CDR1 LGHDT and CDR2 YNNKEL (reference sequence).

Written as DNA, the CDR3 is TGTGCCAGCAGCATAAGGGGGGGCCCAGAGACCCAGTACTTC. This encodes CASSIRGGPETQYF. This chain joins TRBV7-2 and TRBJ2-5; maybe TRBD2 (7 bases). This CDR3 is 14 amino acids long. Germline V gene sequence: CDR1 SGHTA, CDR2 FQGNSA. The ends were cut back, 5 bases at V and 4 bases at J, with 14 bases in the middle. Based on the CDR3 plus reference TRBV7-2 and TRBJ2-5, the full variable domain is GAGVSQSPSNKVTEKGKDVELRCDPISGHTALYWYRQSLGQGLEFLIYFQGNSAPDKSGLPSDRFSAERTGGSVSTLTIQRTQQEDSAVYLCASSIRGGPETQYFGPGTRLLVL.

The chain recombines TRBV30 with TRBJ2-3, with TRBD2 identical over 8 bases. Unmatched junction bases numbered 6, after V lost 1 base and J lost 3 bases. Germline loops: CDR1 GTSNPN, CDR2 SVGIG (reference sequence). CDR3 length: 15 amino acids. The CDR3 spells CAWSALAGRTDTQYF. The CDR3 region has the DNA TGTGCCTGGAGTGCCCTAGCGGGTCGGACAGATACGCAGTATTTT.